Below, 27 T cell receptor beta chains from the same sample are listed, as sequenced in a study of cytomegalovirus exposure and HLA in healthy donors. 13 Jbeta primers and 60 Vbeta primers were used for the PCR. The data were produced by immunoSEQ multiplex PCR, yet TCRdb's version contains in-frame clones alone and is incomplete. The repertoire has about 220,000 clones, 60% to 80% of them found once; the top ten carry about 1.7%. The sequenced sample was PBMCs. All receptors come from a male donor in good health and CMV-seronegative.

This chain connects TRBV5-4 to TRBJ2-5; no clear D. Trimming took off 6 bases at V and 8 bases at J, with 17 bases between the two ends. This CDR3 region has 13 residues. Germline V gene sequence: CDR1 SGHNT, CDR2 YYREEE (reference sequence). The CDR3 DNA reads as TGTGCCAGCACCACCCAGGCCTTTGGAACCCAGTACTTC. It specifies CASTTQAFGTQYF.

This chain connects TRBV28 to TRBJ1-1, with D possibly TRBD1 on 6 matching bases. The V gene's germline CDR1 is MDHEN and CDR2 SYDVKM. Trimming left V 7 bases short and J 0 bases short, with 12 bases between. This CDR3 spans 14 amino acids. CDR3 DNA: TGTGCCAGCACCCGGGGGGCATTGAACACTGAAGCTTTCTTT. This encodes CASTRGALNTEAFF.

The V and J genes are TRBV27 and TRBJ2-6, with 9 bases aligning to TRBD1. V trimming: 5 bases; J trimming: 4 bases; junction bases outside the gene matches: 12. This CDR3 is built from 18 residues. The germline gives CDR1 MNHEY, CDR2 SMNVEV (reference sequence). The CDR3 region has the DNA TGTGCCAGCAGTCTAGGGACAGGGCTCTCTCTGGGGGCCAACGTCCTGACTTTC. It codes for CASSLGTGLSLGANVLTF.

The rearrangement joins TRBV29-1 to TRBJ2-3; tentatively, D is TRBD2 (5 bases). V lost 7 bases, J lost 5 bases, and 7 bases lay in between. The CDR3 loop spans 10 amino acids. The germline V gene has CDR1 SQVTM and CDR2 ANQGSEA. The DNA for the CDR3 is TGCAGCGGCGGAGGAGATACGCAGTATTTT. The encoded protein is CSGGGDTQYF.

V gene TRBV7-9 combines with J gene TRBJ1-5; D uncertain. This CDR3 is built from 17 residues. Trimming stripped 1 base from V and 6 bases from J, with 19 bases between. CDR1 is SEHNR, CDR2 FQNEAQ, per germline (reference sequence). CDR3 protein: CASSLGPSGSGSQPQHF. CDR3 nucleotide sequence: TGTGCCAGCAGCTTAGGCCCGTCGGGTTCGGGATCTCAGCCCCAGCATTTT.

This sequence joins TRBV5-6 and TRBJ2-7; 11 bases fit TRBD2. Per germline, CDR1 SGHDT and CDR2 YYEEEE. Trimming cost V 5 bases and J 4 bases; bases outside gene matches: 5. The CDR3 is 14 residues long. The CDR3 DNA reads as TGTGCCAGCAGTTTAGCGGGAGGGACTTACGAGCAGTACTTC. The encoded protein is CASSLAGGTYEQYF.

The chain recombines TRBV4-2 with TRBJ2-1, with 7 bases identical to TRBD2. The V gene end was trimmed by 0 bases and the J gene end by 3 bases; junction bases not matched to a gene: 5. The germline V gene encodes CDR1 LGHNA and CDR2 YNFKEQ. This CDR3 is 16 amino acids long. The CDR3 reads CASSQEPSGIYNEQFF. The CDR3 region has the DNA TGTGCCAGCAGCCAAGAGCCTAGCGGAATCTACAATGAGCAGTTCTTC.

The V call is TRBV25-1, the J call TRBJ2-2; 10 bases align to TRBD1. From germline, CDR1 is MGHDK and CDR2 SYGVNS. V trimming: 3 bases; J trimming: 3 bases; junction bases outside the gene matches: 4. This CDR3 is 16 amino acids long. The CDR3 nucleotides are TGTGCCAGCAGTGACCCGGACAGGGGGGACACCGGGGAGCTGTTTTTT. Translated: CASSDPDRGDTGELFF.

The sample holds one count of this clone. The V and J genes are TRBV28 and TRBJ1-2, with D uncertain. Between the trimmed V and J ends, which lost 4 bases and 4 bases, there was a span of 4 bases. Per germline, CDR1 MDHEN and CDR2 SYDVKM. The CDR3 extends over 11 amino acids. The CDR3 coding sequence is TGTGCCAGCAGTTCCCTCTATGGCTACACCTTC. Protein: CASSSLYGYTF.

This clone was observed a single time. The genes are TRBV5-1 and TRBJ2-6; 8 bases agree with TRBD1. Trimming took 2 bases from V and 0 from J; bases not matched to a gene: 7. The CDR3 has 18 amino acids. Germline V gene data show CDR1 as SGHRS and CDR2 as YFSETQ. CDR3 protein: CASSFTGTGSSGANVLTF. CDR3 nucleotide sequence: TGCGCCAGCAGCTTCACCGGGACAGGATCCTCTGGGGCCAACGTCCTGACTTTC.

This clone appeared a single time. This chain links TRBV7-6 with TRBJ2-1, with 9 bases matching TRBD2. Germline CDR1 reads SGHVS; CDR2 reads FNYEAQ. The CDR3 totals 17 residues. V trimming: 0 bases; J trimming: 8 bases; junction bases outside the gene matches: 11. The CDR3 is CASSLALGLAGFDEQFF. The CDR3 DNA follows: TGTGCCAGCAGCTTAGCCTTGGGCCTAGCGGGATTTGATGAGCAGTTCTTC.

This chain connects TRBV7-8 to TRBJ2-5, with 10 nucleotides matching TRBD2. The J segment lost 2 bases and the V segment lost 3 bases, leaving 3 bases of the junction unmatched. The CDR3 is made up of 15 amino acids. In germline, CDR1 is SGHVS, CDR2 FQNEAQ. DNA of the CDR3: TGTGCCAGCAGCTTCCCTAGCGGGGGTCAAGAGACCCAGTACTTC. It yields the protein CASSFPSGGQETQYF.

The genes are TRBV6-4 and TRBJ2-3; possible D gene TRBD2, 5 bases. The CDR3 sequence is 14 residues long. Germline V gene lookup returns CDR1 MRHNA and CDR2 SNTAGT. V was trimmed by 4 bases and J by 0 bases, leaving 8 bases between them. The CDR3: CASSVEESTDTQYF. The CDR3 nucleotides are TGTGCCAGCAGTGTGGAGGAGAGCACAGATACGCAGTATTTT.

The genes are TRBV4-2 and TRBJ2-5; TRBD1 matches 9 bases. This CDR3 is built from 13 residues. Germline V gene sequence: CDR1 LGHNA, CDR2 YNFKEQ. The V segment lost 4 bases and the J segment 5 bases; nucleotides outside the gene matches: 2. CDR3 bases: TGTGCCAGCAGCCCCGGGACAGGGGAGACCCAGTACTTC. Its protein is CASSPGTGETQYF.

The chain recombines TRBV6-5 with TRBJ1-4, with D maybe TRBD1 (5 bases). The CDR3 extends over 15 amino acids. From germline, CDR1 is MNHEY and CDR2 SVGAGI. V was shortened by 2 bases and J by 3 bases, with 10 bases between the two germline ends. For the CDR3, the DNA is TGTGCCAGCAGTTACCAGGACAACCCTAATGAAAAACTGTTTTTT. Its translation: CASSYQDNPNEKLFF.

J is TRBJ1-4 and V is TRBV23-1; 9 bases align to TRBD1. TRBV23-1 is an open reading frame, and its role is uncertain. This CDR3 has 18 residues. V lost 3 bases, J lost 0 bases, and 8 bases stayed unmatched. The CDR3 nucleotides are TGCGCCAGCAGTCATCCGAGGACAGGGGACCCAACTAATGAAAAACTGTTTTTT. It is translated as CASSHPRTGDPTNEKLFF.

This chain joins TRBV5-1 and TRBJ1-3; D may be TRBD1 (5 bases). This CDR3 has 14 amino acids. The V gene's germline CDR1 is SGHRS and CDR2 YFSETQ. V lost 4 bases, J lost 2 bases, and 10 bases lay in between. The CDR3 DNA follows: TGCGCCAGCAGCCTAACCAGGGCTGGAAACACCATATATTTT. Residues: CASSLTRAGNTIYF.

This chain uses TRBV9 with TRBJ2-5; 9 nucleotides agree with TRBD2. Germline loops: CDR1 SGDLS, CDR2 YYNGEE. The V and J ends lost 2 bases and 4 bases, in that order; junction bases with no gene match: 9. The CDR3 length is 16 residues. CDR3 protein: CASSVRPGLAGETQYF. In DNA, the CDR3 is TGTGCCAGCAGCGTTAGACCGGGACTAGCAGGAGAGACCCAGTACTTC.

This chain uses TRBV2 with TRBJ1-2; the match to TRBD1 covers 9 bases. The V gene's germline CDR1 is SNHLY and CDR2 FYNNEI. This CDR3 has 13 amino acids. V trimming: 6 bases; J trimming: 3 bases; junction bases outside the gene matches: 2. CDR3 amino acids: CASRRTGDYGYTF. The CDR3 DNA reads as TGTGCCAGCAGACGGACAGGGGACTATGGCTACACCTTC.

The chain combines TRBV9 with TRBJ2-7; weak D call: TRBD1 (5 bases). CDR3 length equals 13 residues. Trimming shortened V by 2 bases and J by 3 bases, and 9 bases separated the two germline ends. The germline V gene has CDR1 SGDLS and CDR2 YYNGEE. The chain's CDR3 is CASSVAGHYEQYF. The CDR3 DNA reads TGTGCCAGCAGCGTTGCAGGGCACTACGAGCAGTACTTC. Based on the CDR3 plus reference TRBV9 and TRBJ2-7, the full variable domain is DSGVTQTPKHLITATGQRVTLRCSPRSGDLSVYWYQQSLDQGLQFLIQYYNGEERAKGNILERFSAQQFPDLHSELNLSSLELGDSALYFCASSVAGHYEQYFGPGTRLTVT.

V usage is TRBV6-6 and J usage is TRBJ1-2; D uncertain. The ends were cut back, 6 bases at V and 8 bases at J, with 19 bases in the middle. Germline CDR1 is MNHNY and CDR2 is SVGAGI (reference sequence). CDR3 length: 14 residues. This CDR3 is CASSPLPGRRGYTF. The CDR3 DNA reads TGTGCCAGCAGCCCCCTCCCGGGAAGGAGGGGCTACACCTTC.

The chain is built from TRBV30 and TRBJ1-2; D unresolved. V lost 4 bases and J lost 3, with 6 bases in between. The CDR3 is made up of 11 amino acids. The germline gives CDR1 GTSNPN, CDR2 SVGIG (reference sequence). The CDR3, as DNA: TGTGCCTGGAACAGTCACTATGGCTACACCTTC. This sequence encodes CAWNSHYGYTF.

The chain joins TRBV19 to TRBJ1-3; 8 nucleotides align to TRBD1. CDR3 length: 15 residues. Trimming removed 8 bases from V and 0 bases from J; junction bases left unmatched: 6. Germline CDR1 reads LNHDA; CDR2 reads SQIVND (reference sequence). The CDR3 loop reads CASWTGTFSGNTIYF. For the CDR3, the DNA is TGTGCCAGTTGGACAGGGACCTTCTCTGGAAACACCATATATTTT.

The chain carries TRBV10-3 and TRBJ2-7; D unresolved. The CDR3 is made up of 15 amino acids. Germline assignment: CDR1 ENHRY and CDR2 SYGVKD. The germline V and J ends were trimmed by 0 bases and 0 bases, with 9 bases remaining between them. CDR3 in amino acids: CAISESTASSYEQYF. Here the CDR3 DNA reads TGTGCCATCAGTGAGTCTACGGCTAGCTCCTACGAGCAGTACTTC.

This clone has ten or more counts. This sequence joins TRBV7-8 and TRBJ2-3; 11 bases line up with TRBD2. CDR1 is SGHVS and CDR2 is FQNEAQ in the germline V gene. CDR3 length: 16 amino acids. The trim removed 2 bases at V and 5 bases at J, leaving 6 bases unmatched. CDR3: CASSLLAGGPEDTQYF. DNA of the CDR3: TGTGCCAGCAGCTTATTAGCGGGGGGGCCTGAAGATACGCAGTATTTT. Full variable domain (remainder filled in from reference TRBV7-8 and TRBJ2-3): GAGVSQSPRYKVAKRGQDVALRCDPISGHVSLFWYQQALGQGPEFLTYFQNEAQLDKSGLPSDRFFAERPEGSVSTLKIQRTQQEDSAVYLCASSLLAGGPEDTQYFGPGTRLTVL.

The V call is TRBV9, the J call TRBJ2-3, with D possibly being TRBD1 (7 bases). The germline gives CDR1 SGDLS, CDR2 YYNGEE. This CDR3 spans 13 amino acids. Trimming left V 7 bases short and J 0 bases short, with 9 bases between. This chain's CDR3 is CASQGGSTDTQYF. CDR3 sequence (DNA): TGTGCCAGCCAGGGGGGCAGCACAGATACGCAGTATTTT.

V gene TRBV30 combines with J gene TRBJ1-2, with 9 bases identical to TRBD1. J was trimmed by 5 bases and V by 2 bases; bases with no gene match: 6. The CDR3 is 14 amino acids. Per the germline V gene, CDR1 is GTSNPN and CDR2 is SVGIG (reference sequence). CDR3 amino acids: CAWSTGQGHYGYTF. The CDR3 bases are TGTGCCTGGAGTACTGGACAGGGGCATTATGGCTACACCTTC.